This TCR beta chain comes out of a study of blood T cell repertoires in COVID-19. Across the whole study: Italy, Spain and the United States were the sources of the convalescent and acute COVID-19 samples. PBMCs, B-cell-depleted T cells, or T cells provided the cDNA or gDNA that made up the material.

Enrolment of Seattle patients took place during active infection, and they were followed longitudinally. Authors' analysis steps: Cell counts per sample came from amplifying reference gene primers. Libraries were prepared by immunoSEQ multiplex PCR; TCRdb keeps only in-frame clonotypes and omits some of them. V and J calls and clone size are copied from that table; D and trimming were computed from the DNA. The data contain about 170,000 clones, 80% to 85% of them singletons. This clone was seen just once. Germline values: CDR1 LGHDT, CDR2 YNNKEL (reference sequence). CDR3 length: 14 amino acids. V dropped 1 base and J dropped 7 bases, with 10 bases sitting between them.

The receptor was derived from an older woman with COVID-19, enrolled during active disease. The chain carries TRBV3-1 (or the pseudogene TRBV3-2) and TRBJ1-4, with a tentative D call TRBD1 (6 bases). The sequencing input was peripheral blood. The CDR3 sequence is CASSQGEGGEKLFF. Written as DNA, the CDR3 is TGTGCCAGCAGCCAAGGAGAAGGGGGTGAAAAACTGTTTTTT.